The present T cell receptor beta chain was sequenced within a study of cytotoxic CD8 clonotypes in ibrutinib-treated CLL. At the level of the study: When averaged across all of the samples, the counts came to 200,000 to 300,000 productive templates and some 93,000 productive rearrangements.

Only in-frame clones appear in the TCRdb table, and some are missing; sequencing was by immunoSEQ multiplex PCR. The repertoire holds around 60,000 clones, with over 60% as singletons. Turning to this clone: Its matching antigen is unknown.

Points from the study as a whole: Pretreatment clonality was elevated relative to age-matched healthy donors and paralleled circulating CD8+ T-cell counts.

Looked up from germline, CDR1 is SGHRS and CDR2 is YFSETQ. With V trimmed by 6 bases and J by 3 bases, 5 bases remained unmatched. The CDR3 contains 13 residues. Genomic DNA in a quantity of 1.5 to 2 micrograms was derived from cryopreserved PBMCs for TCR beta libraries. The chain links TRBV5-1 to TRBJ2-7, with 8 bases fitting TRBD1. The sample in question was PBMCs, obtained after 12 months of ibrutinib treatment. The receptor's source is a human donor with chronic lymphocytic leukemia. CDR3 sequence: CASTLTGGYEQYF. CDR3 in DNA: TGCGCCAGCACCCTAACAGGGGGCTACGAGCAGTACTTC.